These 10 T cell receptor beta chains share one sample of origin, sequenced in a study of blood T cell repertoires in COVID-19. Profiling relied on immunoSEQ multiplex PCR, and the TCRdb table lists in-frame clones only, not all of them. The sample lists about 64,000 clones; about nine tenths were seen once. The sample was peripheral blood. These receptors all stem from a man aged 50 to 59 with active COVID-19.

The chain has TRBV11-2 and TRBJ2-3; 9 bases match TRBD2. Germline V gene sequence: CDR1 SGHAT, CDR2 FQNNGV. Trimming took 1 base from V and 4 from J; bases not matched to a gene: 6. This CDR3 is 16 amino acids long. The CDR3 sequence: CASSLVGGGAPDTQYF. As DNA, the CDR3 is TGTGCCAGCAGCTTAGTCGGCGGGGGGGCCCCAGATACGCAGTATTTT.

V and J are TRBV21-1 and TRBJ1-6; the table's D call of TRBD1 was not tested on the DNA. TRBV21-1 is shown as a pseudogene. The length of the CDR3 is 14 residues. The CDR3 DNA sequence: TGTGCCAGCAGCAAGAAACAGGGGGATTCACCCCTCCACTTT. Amino acid sequence: CASSKKQGDSPLHF.

The CDR3 sequence: CASSLGGQGFGYTF. CDR3 nucleotide sequence: TGTGCCAGCAGCTTAGGGGGACAGGGGTTTGGCTACACCTTC. The chain employs TRBV7-6 and TRBJ1-2; TRBD1 agrees at 10 bases. Germline CDR1 reads SGHVS; CDR2 reads FNYEAQ. The CDR3 loop spans 14 amino acids. With V trimmed by 1 base and J by 7 bases, 3 bases remained unmatched.

The chain recombines TRBV19 with TRBJ1-2; 7 nucleotides line up with TRBD1. Germline CDR1 LNHDA, CDR2 SQIVND (reference sequence). CDR3 size: 14 residues. V shed 10 bases and J 3 bases; nucleotides not matched to a gene: 11. CDR3 DNA sequence: TGTGCCACCCTAGAGAGGGGGCGCGACTATGGCTACACCTTC. This sequence encodes CATLERGRDYGYTF. The full variable domain, rest sourced from reference TRBV19 and TRBJ1-2, is DGGITQSPKYLFRKEGQNVTLSCEQNLNHDAMYWYRQDPGQGLRLIYYSQIVNDFQKGDIAEGYSVSREKKESFPLTVTSAQKNPTAFYLCATLERGRDYGYTFGSGTRLTVV.

This clone was found once. This chain links TRBV30 with TRBJ1-1; D may be TRBD1 (5 bases). The CDR3 is 13 residues long. CDR1 GTSNPN and CDR2 SVGIG come from the germline V gene (reference sequence). The ends were cut back, 1 base at V and 4 bases at J, with 10 bases in the middle. The CDR3 sequence: CAWSEQGLTEAFF. DNA of the CDR3: TGTGCCTGGAGTGAGCAGGGTCTCACTGAAGCTTTCTTT.

The gene calls are TRBV4-3 and TRBJ2-7; D may be TRBD2 (6 bases). Trimming took 0 bases from V and 3 from J, leaving 12 bases between them. CDR3 length: 15 amino acids. Per germline, CDR1 LGHNA and CDR2 YSLEER. In DNA form, the CDR3 reads TGCGCCAGCAGCCAAGATTCCGGGAGTATCTACGAGCAGTACTTC. Translation: CASSQDSGSIYEQYF.

The chain couples TRBV6-5 to TRBJ2-1, with 9 bases aligning to TRBD2. CDR1 is MNHEY and CDR2 is SVGAGI in the germline V gene. The CDR3 is made up of 15 amino acids. V lost 2 bases to trimming and J lost 6 bases; unmatched junction nucleotides: 5. The CDR3 spells CASSYGLAGSNEQFF. The CDR3 bases are TGTGCCAGCAGTTACGGGCTAGCGGGATCCAATGAGCAGTTCTTC.

The chain employs TRBV4-1 and TRBJ2-5, with TRBD2 identical over 10 bases. The CDR3 has 17 amino acids. Germline assignment: CDR1 MGHRA and CDR2 YSYEKL. The ends lost 1 base at V and 4 bases at J; junction bases unmatched: 9. CDR3 nucleotides: TGCGCCAGCAGCCAAGCGGAGCGGGGGGGGAATAGAGAGACCCAGTACTTC. It yields the protein CASSQAERGGNRETQYF.

This clone was counted between two and nine times. The chain recombines TRBV29-1 with TRBJ1-2, with 9 positions matching TRBD1. This CDR3 has 12 residues. Per germline, CDR1 SQVTM and CDR2 ANQGSEA. V dropped 6 bases and J dropped 7; count of bases not matched to a gene: 6. The CDR3 spells CSVGQGRGGYTF. DNA for the CDR3: TGCAGCGTCGGACAGGGGAGGGGTGGCTACACCTTC.

This clone was detected only a few times. Other DNA sequences of this sample code for an identical CDR3. The chain has TRBV28 and TRBJ1-5; D perhaps matches TRBD1 (6 bases). Germline lookup yields CDR1 MDHEN and CDR2 SYDVKM. CDR3 length equals 14 residues. With 2 bases removed from V and 4 bases from J, the gap between germline ends came to 9 bases. CDR3 residues: CASSLGGGNQPQHF. DNA of the CDR3: TGTGCCAGCAGTTTAGGGGGCGGGAATCAGCCCCAGCATTTT.